One sample yielded the 28 T cell receptor beta chains listed below, sequenced in a study of T cells after yellow fever vaccination. Using its own MiXCR run on the 5' RACE reads, TCRdb lists one record per CDR3 protein. The table shows roughly 320,000 distinct CDR3 sequences, with approximately 12% occurring only once. The material was CD4+ T cells sorted from PBMCs, obtained 45 days after the yellow fever booster vaccination. The receptors were gathered from a man younger than 35 who received the YFV17D yellow fever vaccine.

The chain recombines TRBV11-2 with TRBJ1-6, with D unresolved. The V gene's germline CDR1 is SGHAT and CDR2 FQNNGV. Trimming took 1 base from V and 14 from J, leaving 18 bases between them. The CDR3 is made up of 15 amino acids. DNA for the CDR3: TGTGCCAGCAGCTTAGTGGGCAGACAAGGTGGAACCCTCCACTTT. Translated, it gives CASSLVGRQGGTLHF. The whole variable domain, filled in from reference TRBV11-2 and TRBJ1-6, reads EAGVAQSPRYKIIEKRQSVAFWCNPISGHATLYWYQQILGQGPKLLIQFQNNGVVDDSQLPKDRFSAERLKGVDSTLKIQPAKLEDSAVYLCASSLVGRQGGTLHFGNGTRLTVT.

The chain's CDR3 is CASSSGWGSGTDTQYF. The CDR3 nucleotides are TGCGCCAGCAGCTCGGGGTGGGGCAGTGGCACAGATACGCAGTATTTT. The chain joins TRBV5-1 to TRBJ2-3, with D perhaps matching TRBD1 or TRBD2 (5 bases each). V gave up 3 bases and J gave up 1 base, with 15 bases separating them. Germline CDR1 reads SGHRS; CDR2 reads YFSETQ. The CDR3 has 16 residues.

This rearrangement joins TRBV5-1 to TRBJ1-3, with D possibly TRBD1 on 5 matching bases. The CDR3 has 17 residues. V shed 4 bases and J shed 2 bases, with 19 bases lying between them. Looked up from germline, CDR1 is SGHRS and CDR2 is YFSETQ. CDR3 sequence (DNA): TGCGCCAGCAGCCCCGGCAGGGACGACCTAGCTGGAAACACCATATATTTT. Translating gives CASSPGRDDLAGNTIYF.

The chain links TRBV4-2 to TRBJ2-2; 8 bases match TRBD2. The germline V gene encodes CDR1 LGHNA and CDR2 YNFKEQ. The CDR3 is 16 amino acids. Losses at the gene ends were 0 bases for V and 5 bases for J; bases not matched to a gene: 5. Here the CDR3 reads CASSQDSGEGTGELFF. In DNA form, the CDR3 reads TGTGCCAGCAGCCAAGATAGCGGGGAAGGGACCGGGGAGCTGTTTTTT.

This clonotype has just a few counts. The rearrangement uses TRBV12-3 or TRBV12-4 and TRBJ2-3; no firm D call. Trimming pared 7 bases from V and 1 base from J, leaving 9 bases between. CDR3 length: 13 residues. The CDR3 reads CASIEQRTDTQYF. The CDR3 DNA reads TGTGCCAGCATCGAGCAACGCACAGATACGCAGTATTTT.

The chain combines TRBV3-1 with TRBJ1-1, with no clear D. The V gene lost 1 base and the J gene lost 1 base, with 16 bases spanning the gap. Germline lookup yields CDR1 LGHDT and CDR2 YNNKEL (reference sequence). The CDR3 sequence is 17 residues long. In nucleotides, the CDR3 is TGTGCCAGCAGCCAAGTTTTAGTTGGGCTCAAGAACACTGAAGCTTTCTTT. This gives the protein CASSQVLVGLKNTEAFF.

The sample holds a few counts of this clonotype. V usage is TRBV15 and J usage is TRBJ1-1; TRBD1 aligns across 7 bases. The V and J ends lost 1 base and 1 base, in that order; junction bases with no gene match: 6. CDR3 size: 16 residues. Germline-derived CDR1 and CDR2 are LNHNV and YYDKDF (reference sequence). The CDR3 DNA sequence: TGTGCCACCAGCAGAGGAAAGGGGGCTGGGAACACTGAAGCTTTCTTT. Translation: CATSRGKGAGNTEAFF.

The V gene is TRBV19, the J gene TRBJ1-5; D is ambiguous. The CDR3 is made up of 18 amino acids. Per the germline V gene, CDR1 is LNHDA and CDR2 is SQIVND (reference sequence). Trimming left V 4 bases short and J 4 bases short, with 23 bases between. The CDR3 DNA sequence: TGTGCCAGTAGTACAACCAAAGGACCCGGAGCAAAAAATCAGCCCCAGCATTTT. This translates into CASSTTKGPGAKNQPQHF.

This rearrangement joins TRBV7-2 to TRBJ2-7; TRBD1 aligns across 9 bases. Germline CDR1 SGHTA, CDR2 FQGNSA. The CDR3 spans 13 residues. The V gene end was trimmed by 4 bases and the J gene end by 7 bases; junction bases not matched to a gene: 5. The CDR3 region is CASSSNRGQEQYV. The CDR3 nucleotides read TGTGCCAGCAGCTCTAACAGGGGGCAAGAGCAGTACGTC.

This clonotype came up a few times. The V gene is TRBV5-1, the J gene TRBJ2-1; 10 nucleotides match TRBD2. J was trimmed by 8 bases and V by 4 bases; bases with no gene match: 6. CDR1 SGHRS and CDR2 YFSETQ come from the germline V gene. This CDR3 is built from 14 residues. CDR3 in DNA: TGCGCCAGCAGCCTAGCGGGGGCAGTCGATGAGCAGTTCTTC. Its protein product is CASSLAGAVDEQFF.

J is TRBJ1-2 and V is TRBV6-6; the D is unclear. V was clipped by 2 bases and J by 8 bases, with 12 bases between them. The CDR3 has 13 amino acids. Germline loops: CDR1 MNHNY, CDR2 SVGAGI (reference sequence). CDR3 sequence reads: CASSYSGLRGYTF. CDR3 sequence (DNA): TGTGCCAGCAGTTACAGTGGCCTCCGGGGCTACACCTTC.

This chain connects TRBV12-5 to TRBJ1-1; D is possibly TRBD1 (6 bases). Germline CDR1 is LGHNT and CDR2 is FRNRAP. The CDR3 runs 13 residues. V was cut by 6 bases and J by 1 base, with 9 bases left in between. CDR3 sequence: CASGRQANTEAFF. CDR3 nucleotide sequence: TGTGCTAGTGGGAGACAGGCGAACACTGAAGCTTTCTTT.

The rearrangement links TRBV4-1 to TRBJ2-5, with D possibly being TRBD2 (5 bases). The CDR3 is 16 amino acids. Trimming removed 0 bases at V and 8 bases at J, with 19 bases between. Germline loops: CDR1 MGHRA, CDR2 YSYEKL. The CDR3, as DNA: TGCGCCAGCAGCCAAGATTCGCGAGGGCCCTTGAGAACCCAGTACTTC. It codes for CASSQDSRGPLRTQYF.

This clonotype was found a few times. V and J are TRBV20-1 and TRBJ2-1; TRBD1 or TRBD2 may be the D gene (5 bases each). Trimming took off 3 bases at V and 7 bases at J, with 10 bases between the two ends. This CDR3 region has 12 residues. Per germline, CDR1 DFQATT and CDR2 SNEGSKA (reference sequence). CDR3 protein: CSASQGENEQFF. In DNA form, the CDR3 reads TGCAGTGCTAGTCAGGGAGAGAATGAGCAGTTCTTC.

There are many counts of this clonotype. The V gene is TRBV7-9, the J gene TRBJ2-7; D is unclear. V was shortened by 2 bases and J by 1 base, with 12 bases between the two germline ends. This CDR3 region has 15 residues. In germline, CDR1 is SEHNR, CDR2 FQNEAQ (reference sequence). CDR3 residues: CASSLSFGLSYEQYV. The CDR3 nucleotides read TGTGCCAGCAGCTTATCGTTTGGGCTATCCTACGAGCAGTACGTC.

The chain couples TRBV6-2 or TRBV6-3 to TRBJ1-2, with D possibly being TRBD1 (5 bases). Between the trimmed V and J ends, which lost 2 bases and 7 bases, there was a span of 20 bases. This CDR3 has 16 residues. The germline gives CDR1 MNHEY, CDR2 SVGEGT. CDR3 amino acids: CASSYRLETGGIGYTF. DNA for the CDR3: TGTGCCAGCAGTTACCGGCTTGAGACCGGGGGGATTGGCTACACCTTC.

The rearrangement uses TRBV6-5 and TRBJ1-6; D perhaps matches TRBD1 (6 bases). This CDR3 region has 18 residues. Germline CDR1 is MNHEY and CDR2 is SVGAGI. With 6 bases removed from V and 9 bases from J, the gap between germline ends came to 27 bases. CDR3 DNA: TGTGCCAGCAGACCCCGGGGGCAGGGGATTAGGTCTGGTTCACCCCTCCACTTT. It translates to CASRPRGQGIRSGSPLHF.

This rearrangement joins TRBV27 to TRBJ2-4; 8 bases match TRBD2. CDR1 and CDR2 (germline): MNHEY, SMNVEV (reference sequence). The CDR3 spans 16 residues. V lost 9 bases, J lost 4 bases, and 14 bases stayed unmatched. DNA of the CDR3: TGTGCCAGTAGAGTCAGGGGTGGCGGGGGGAAAAACATTCAGTACTTC. Its protein product is CASRVRGGGGKNIQYF.

This clonotype came up many times. The rearrangement uses TRBV20-1 and TRBJ2-1; D is ambiguous. V lost 1 base and J 0 bases, leaving 7 bases between the germline ends. CDR1 is DFQATT, CDR2 SNEGSKA, per germline (reference sequence). The CDR3 loop spans 14 amino acids. The CDR3 nucleotides read TGCAGTGCTAGAGTCAGGAGCTCCTACAATGAGCAGTTCTTC. Translation: CSARVRSSYNEQFF.

This clonotype was seen at least ten times. The V call is TRBV7-3, the J call TRBJ2-2; the D is unclear. V was shortened by 5 bases and J by 6 bases, with 7 bases between the two germline ends. Germline V lookup: CDR1 SGHTA, CDR2 FQGTGA. The CDR3 covers 12 residues. The CDR3 DNA reads as TGTGCCAGCAGCCTCTATTCCGGGGAGCTGTTTTTT. This encodes CASSLYSGELFF.

This clonotype was seen repeatedly, ten times or more. The chain is built from TRBV15 and TRBJ2-5; D not resolved. CDR3 size: 12 residues. The germline V and J ends were trimmed by 3 bases and 4 bases, with 6 bases remaining between them. The V gene's germline CDR1 is LNHNV and CDR2 YYDKDF (reference sequence). The CDR3 is CATSRVPETQYF. CDR3 sequence (DNA): TGTGCCACCAGCAGGGTCCCAGAGACCCAGTACTTC.

This clonotype turned up a few times. The genes are TRBV18 and TRBJ2-3; D call uncertain. The CDR3 runs 15 residues. The germline CDR1 and CDR2 sequences are KGHSH and LQKENI. The V end lost 2 bases, the J end lost 0 bases, and 9 bases lay between the germline ends. CDR3 DNA sequence: TGTGCCAGCTCACCAAAGACGGCTAGCACAGATACGCAGTATTTT. Its protein product is CASSPKTASTDTQYF.

This clonotype was seen a few times. The gene calls are TRBV6-1 and TRBJ1-1; the D is unclear. This CDR3 has 13 residues. Germline assignment: CDR1 MNHNS and CDR2 SASEGT. V was cut by 7 bases and J by 2 bases, with 11 bases left in between. CDR3 loop: CASIRAENTEAFF. In nucleotides, the CDR3 is TGTGCCAGCATTCGAGCCGAAAACACTGAAGCTTTCTTT.

The CDR3 loop reads CASSYRPNPYNEQFF. CDR3 coding DNA: TGTGCCAGCAGTTACCGACCCAACCCCTACAATGAGCAGTTCTTC. The gene calls are TRBV6-2 or TRBV6-3 and TRBJ2-1; no reliable D call. This CDR3 contains 15 residues. V was pared by 2 bases and J by 2 bases, with 10 bases between. CDR1 and CDR2 (germline): MNHEY, SVGEGT.

This clonotype was observed many times. The CDR3, as DNA: TGTGCCAGCAGTTACCTCGGTAGCGGGGTGGAGACCCAGTACTTC. Its translation: CASSYLGSGVETQYF. V and J are TRBV6-5 and TRBJ2-5, with TRBD2 matching over 8 bases. The V gene end was trimmed by 2 bases and the J gene end by 5 bases; junction bases not matched to a gene: 7. Germline CDR1 is MNHEY and CDR2 is SVGAGI. This CDR3 is 15 amino acids long.

The table lists this clonotype with a few counts. The gene calls are TRBV5-1 and TRBJ2-1, with D possibly being TRBD2 (5 bases). Germline V gives CDR1 SGHRS, CDR2 YFSETQ. The CDR3 is 14 amino acids. V was cut by 5 bases and J by 0 bases, with 9 bases left in between. The CDR3 DNA follows: TGCGCCAGCAGGGACTCCAGCTCCTACAATGAGCAGTTCTTC. Protein product: CASRDSSSYNEQFF.

This rearrangement joins TRBV4-3 to TRBJ1-5; possible D gene TRBD1, 5 bases. The CDR3 covers 16 residues. Germline V gene data show CDR1 as LGHNA and CDR2 as YSLEER. The germline V and J ends were trimmed by 1 base and 0 bases, with 10 bases remaining between them. CDR3 sequence (DNA): TGCGCCAGCAGCCAAGGCCCGACAGTTAGCAATCAGCCCCAGCATTTT. Translated: CASSQGPTVSNQPQHF.

This clonotype was seen ten or more times. This chain connects TRBV7-8 to TRBJ1-4; D unresolved. Trimming pared 4 bases from V and 2 bases from J, leaving 5 bases between. This CDR3 is 13 amino acids long. From germline, CDR1 is SGHVS and CDR2 FQNEAQ. The CDR3 loop is CASSSRTNEKLFF. As DNA, the CDR3 is TGTGCCAGCAGCTCGAGGACTAATGAAAAACTGTTTTTT.